What follows describes a single T cell receptor beta chain. These data originate in a study of control samples from healthy donors and cancer patients. The V gene's germline CDR1 is LGHNT and CDR2 FRNRAP. The CDR3 sequence is 14 residues long. V shed 1 base and J shed 0 bases, with 4 bases lying between them. Sequencing used immunoSEQ multiplex PCR; TCRdb keeps in-frame clones, though not all of them. Here the sample spans 75,000 to 100,000 clones, just under 90% being singletons. The specimen sequenced was blood. This TCR came from a man aged 50 to 60 in good health. The chain is built from TRBV12-5 and TRBJ1-5; D unclear. The CDR3 DNA reads TGTGCTAGTGGTTTGGGCCTTAGCAATCAGCCCCAGCATTTT. It yields the protein CASGLGLSNQPQHF.